Listed here is a single T cell receptor (beta chain). The antigen is unknown. Germline CDR1 and CDR2: MNHEY and SMNVEV (reference sequence). The V and J ends lost 0 bases and 7 bases respectively, with 12 bases between them. This CDR3 has 14 amino acids. The entry originates in a study of vaccination and CD4 T cells after COVID-19. Study information: Post-vaccine sampling followed dose two by a median about 72 days (range 14 to 241). Overlapping spike peptides served as the stimulus for the cells. These peptides came from SARS-CoV-2 and from the common cold coronaviruses HCoV-NL63, HCoV-OC43 and HCoV-229E.

The assay that was used to sequence DNA from cultured CD4+ T cells was the Oncomine TCR Beta short-read assay. Each CDR3 protein is one row after TCRdb ran MiXCR on the PCR reads. The sample has around 16,000 distinct CDR3 sequences, approximately 62% seen once; the top ten hold about 9.4%. The treatment is: approximately 11-day PBMC culture with coronavirus spike peptide pools or control peptides (ViraFEST assay). This TCR was sampled from a human donor who had recovered from COVID-19. The sample consisted of CD4+ T cells from blood, cultured in vitro. The chain links TRBV27 to TRBJ1-2, with D perhaps TRBD1 (5 bases). This chain's CDR3 is CASSLSSWGGGYTF. Here the CDR3 DNA reads TGTGCCAGCAGTTTATCCTCTTGGGGGGGTGGCTACACCTTC.